The rows below give T cell receptor beta chains drawn from one sample of a study of shared clonotypes between healthy human individuals. Sequencing was performed with immunoSEQ multiplex PCR; in TCRdb, only in-frame clones are kept and a portion is missing. The sample comprises 650,000 to 800,000 clones, about 90% of which are singletons, and about a quarter rests with the top ten. The specimen was naive CD8+ T cells sorted from blood. The origin of the receptors is a man between 25 and 39 years old in good health. Each CDR3 is given with its conserved first and last residue. Each record gives: V gene, clone size, CDR3 length, J gene, D gene, CDR3 DNA, CDR3 protein. D genes are given only for firm matches. The size field is filled for only some rows; it gives once, few, many or a size class.

v_call: TRBV7-6
clone_size: .
cdr3_length: 17
j_call: TRBJ2-4
d_call: .
cdr3_nt: TGTGCCAGCAGCTTAGCGCACTTTTCCAGGGACGGAAACATTCAGTACTTC
cdr3_aa: CASSLAHFSRDGNIQYF

v_call: TRBV5-6
clone_size: many
cdr3_length: 13
j_call: TRBJ2-3
d_call: .
cdr3_nt: TGTGCCAGCAGCTTTGGCTCCACAGATACGCAGTATTTT
cdr3_aa: CASSFGSTDTQYF

v_call: TRBV27
clone_size: .
cdr3_length: 16
j_call: TRBJ2-5
d_call: .
cdr3_nt: TGTGCCAGCACCGCCTCCGGGGCAGGGAGGTTAATGTACCAGTACTTC
cdr3_aa: CASTASGAGRLMYQYF

v_call: TRBV4-1
clone_size: .
cdr3_length: 15
j_call: TRBJ1-2
d_call: .
cdr3_nt: TGCGCCAGCAGCCAAGACAACGAGCCGGTGGGTGGCTACACCTTC
cdr3_aa: CASSQDNEPVGGYTF

v_call: TRBV9
clone_size: .
cdr3_length: 16
j_call: TRBJ2-3
d_call: .
cdr3_nt: TGTGCCAGCAGCGGAGAGGCGGGAATTAGCACAGATACGCAGTATTTT
cdr3_aa: CASSGEAGISTDTQYF

v_call: TRBV19
clone_size: .
cdr3_length: 13
j_call: TRBJ2-7
d_call: .
cdr3_nt: TGTGCCAGTAGTCCAATGGCCCCCTACGAGCAGTACTTC
cdr3_aa: CASSPMAPYEQYF

v_call: TRBV30
clone_size: .
cdr3_length: 11
j_call: TRBJ2-7
d_call: .
cdr3_nt: TGTGCCTGGAGTGGAATCTACGAGCAGTACTTC
cdr3_aa: CAWSGIYEQYF

v_call: TRBV5-1
clone_size: .
cdr3_length: 16
j_call: TRBJ2-1
d_call: .
cdr3_nt: TGCGCCAGCAGCTTGGACGGGGAATCAGAATACAATGAGCAGTTCTTC
cdr3_aa: CASSLDGESEYNEQFF

v_call: TRBV7-9
clone_size: .
cdr3_length: 15
j_call: TRBJ2-7
d_call: .
cdr3_nt: TGTGCCAGCACCTCCCCCACTAGCAGTACCTACGAGCAGTACTTC
cdr3_aa: CASTSPTSSTYEQYF

v_call: TRBV19
clone_size: .
cdr3_length: 13
j_call: TRBJ2-1
d_call: .
cdr3_nt: TGTGCCAGTAGTAAGGGGGTGGGTGTCGAGCAGTTCTTC
cdr3_aa: CASSKGVGVEQFF

v_call: TRBV13
clone_size: .
cdr3_length: 15
j_call: TRBJ2-2
d_call: .
cdr3_nt: TGTGCCAGCAGCCCCGTAGGGGGGGGGCCCCGGGAGCTGTTTTTT
cdr3_aa: CASSPVGGGPRELFF

v_call: TRBV6-1
clone_size: .
cdr3_length: 14
j_call: TRBJ1-1
d_call: TRBD1
cdr3_nt: TGTGCCATCGGGACAGGGATGGTTGGCGGTGAAGCTTTCTTT
cdr3_aa: CAIGTGMVGGEAFF

v_call: TRBV29-1
clone_size: .
cdr3_length: 16
j_call: TRBJ2-2
d_call: TRBD2
cdr3_nt: TGCAGCGTTGAAGGGCTAGCGGGAACGAACACCGGGGAGCTGTTTTTT
cdr3_aa: CSVEGLAGTNTGELFF

v_call: TRBV4-3
clone_size: once
cdr3_length: 17
j_call: TRBJ2-7
d_call: TRBD2
cdr3_nt: TGCGCCAGCAGCCAAGAGGCCCCGGGACTAGCGGCCTACGAGCAGTACTTC
cdr3_aa: CASSQEAPGLAAYEQYF

v_call: TRBV11-2
clone_size: .
cdr3_length: 17
j_call: TRBJ2-1
d_call: .
cdr3_nt: TGTGCCAGCAGCTCCCCCCTCGGGGAGGACGTTTACAATGAGCAGTTCTTC
cdr3_aa: CASSSPLGEDVYNEQFF

v_call: TRBV7-6
clone_size: .
cdr3_length: 14
j_call: TRBJ2-1
d_call: .
cdr3_nt: TGTGCCAGCAGCACGGGGCTCGAAGTCAATGAGCAGTTCTTC
cdr3_aa: CASSTGLEVNEQFF

v_call: TRBV27
clone_size: .
cdr3_length: 14
j_call: TRBJ2-2
d_call: .
cdr3_nt: TGTGCCAGCAGTCCTTACCAGGGAACCGGGGAGCTGTTTTTT
cdr3_aa: CASSPYQGTGELFF

v_call: TRBV28
clone_size: .
cdr3_length: 15
j_call: TRBJ1-4
d_call: TRBD1
cdr3_nt: TGTGCCAGCACCATTTCCGGGACAGGGATGACAAAACTGTTTTTT
cdr3_aa: CASTISGTGMTKLFF

v_call: TRBV6-5
clone_size: .
cdr3_length: 15
j_call: TRBJ2-2
d_call: TRBD2
cdr3_nt: TGTGCCAGCAGTTTCTCCGCGGGGGGGTCAGGGGAGCTGTTTTTT
cdr3_aa: CASSFSAGGSGELFF

v_call: TRBV27
clone_size: .
cdr3_length: 12
j_call: TRBJ2-7
d_call: TRBD2
cdr3_nt: TGTGCCAGCGTGTTAACTAGCGGAGAGGCGTACTTC
cdr3_aa: CASVLTSGEAYF

v_call: TRBV28
clone_size: .
cdr3_length: 20
j_call: TRBJ2-1
d_call: TRBD2
cdr3_nt: TGTGCCAGCAGTTTCCCTGCTAGCGGGAACTTTCTCTCCCATCACAATGAGCAGTTCTTC
cdr3_aa: CASSFPASGNFLSHHNEQFF

v_call: TRBV6-4
clone_size: .
cdr3_length: 11
j_call: TRBJ2-1
d_call: .
cdr3_nt: TGTGCCAGCAGTACCGGACAGGAGCAGTTCTTC
cdr3_aa: CASSTGQEQFF

v_call: TRBV4-3
clone_size: .
cdr3_length: 18
j_call: TRBJ1-4
d_call: .
cdr3_nt: TGCGCCAGCAGCCAGGACAGCCTTGTAGGGGCATTTAATGAAAAACTGTTTTTT
cdr3_aa: CASSQDSLVGAFNEKLFF

v_call: TRBV2
clone_size: .
cdr3_length: 15
j_call: TRBJ2-5
d_call: .
cdr3_nt: TGTGCCAGCAGTGAAGCCACGGAGGTACAAGAGACCCAGTACTTC
cdr3_aa: CASSEATEVQETQYF

v_call: TRBV28
clone_size: .
cdr3_length: 15
j_call: TRBJ2-3
d_call: .
cdr3_nt: TGTGCCAGCAGCTCCCTCGCGGACAGCACAGATACGCAGTATTTT
cdr3_aa: CASSSLADSTDTQYF

v_call: TRBV7-6
clone_size: .
cdr3_length: 12
j_call: TRBJ2-7
d_call: .
cdr3_nt: TGTGCCAGCAGCGATGGGGGGTCCGAGCAGTACTTC
cdr3_aa: CASSDGGSEQYF

v_call: TRBV21-1
clone_size: .
cdr3_length: 12
j_call: TRBJ1-1
d_call: .
cdr3_nt: TGTGCCAGCAGCAACTTGGAGCGTGAAGCTTTCTTT
cdr3_aa: CASSNLEREAFF

v_call: TRBV27
clone_size: .
cdr3_length: 15
j_call: TRBJ2-1
d_call: TRBD2
cdr3_nt: TGTGCCAGCAGTTCATGGAGACTAGCTCAAACGTACCAGTTCTTC
cdr3_aa: CASSSWRLAQTYQFF

v_call: TRBV7-6
clone_size: .
cdr3_length: 17
j_call: TRBJ2-7
d_call: .
cdr3_nt: TGTGCCAGCAGCTTAGGAGGTCCGCGGGACCCGGCCTACGAGCAGTACTTC
cdr3_aa: CASSLGGPRDPAYEQYF

v_call: TRBV21-1
clone_size: .
cdr3_length: 18
j_call: TRBJ2-1
d_call: .
cdr3_nt: TGTGCCAGCAGCAAAGGCGGACATAGCGGGAGGACTGGGGGTGAGCAGTTCTTC
cdr3_aa: CASSKGGHSGRTGGEQFF

v_call: TRBV6-5
clone_size: once
cdr3_length: 12
j_call: TRBJ1-1
d_call: .
cdr3_nt: TGTGCCAGCAGTTACCAGAGGGGTACTGCTTTCTTT
cdr3_aa: CASSYQRGTAFF

v_call: TRBV4-1
clone_size: .
cdr3_length: 15
j_call: TRBJ2-3
d_call: .
cdr3_nt: TGCGCCAGCAGCCAAGATCCAAGCCTGGGGGATACGCAGTATTTT
cdr3_aa: CASSQDPSLGDTQYF

v_call: TRBV10-3
clone_size: .
cdr3_length: 15
j_call: TRBJ2-1
d_call: TRBD2
cdr3_nt: TGTGCCATCAGACCGGGACTAGCGGGGGTGGGTGAGCAGTTCTTC
cdr3_aa: CAIRPGLAGVGEQFF

v_call: TRBV29-1
clone_size: .
cdr3_length: 12
j_call: TRBJ2-1
d_call: .
cdr3_nt: TGCAGCGTATCAGGGGTCTACAATGAGCAGTTCTTC
cdr3_aa: CSVSGVYNEQFF

v_call: TRBV7-9
clone_size: .
cdr3_length: 14
j_call: TRBJ2-5
d_call: .
cdr3_nt: TGTGCCAGCAGCCTAGTTCTACCTCAAGAGACCCAGTACTTC
cdr3_aa: CASSLVLPQETQYF

v_call: TRBV18
clone_size: once
cdr3_length: 14
j_call: TRBJ2-1
d_call: .
cdr3_nt: TGTGCCAGCTCAAGTAGCGGTTCCTACAATGAGCAGTTCTTC
cdr3_aa: CASSSSGSYNEQFF

v_call: TRBV29-1
clone_size: few
cdr3_length: 12
j_call: TRBJ2-7
d_call: TRBD1
cdr3_nt: TGCAGCGTTGAAGCAGGGGGATTCGAGCAGTACTTC
cdr3_aa: CSVEAGGFEQYF

v_call: TRBV7-9
clone_size: .
cdr3_length: 16
j_call: TRBJ1-1
d_call: TRBD1
cdr3_nt: TGTGCCAGCAGCTTAACGCCCCGACAGGGGAACACTGAAGCTTTCTTT
cdr3_aa: CASSLTPRQGNTEAFF

v_call: TRBV7-3
clone_size: .
cdr3_length: 15
j_call: TRBJ2-1
d_call: TRBD2
cdr3_nt: TGTGCCAGCAGTTCCGGGGAGGGCCGCTACAATGAGCAGTTCTTC
cdr3_aa: CASSSGEGRYNEQFF

v_call: TRBV7-9
clone_size: .
cdr3_length: 15
j_call: TRBJ1-1
d_call: .
cdr3_nt: TGTGCCAGCAGCTCGGAGAACAGGTGGGACACTGAAGCTTTCTTT
cdr3_aa: CASSSENRWDTEAFF

v_call: TRBV14
clone_size: .
cdr3_length: 13
j_call: TRBJ2-5
d_call: .
cdr3_nt: TGTGCCAGCAGCCGAGGGGCGTCAGAGACCCAGTACTTC
cdr3_aa: CASSRGASETQYF

v_call: TRBV18
clone_size: once
cdr3_length: 16
j_call: TRBJ1-1
d_call: TRBD1
cdr3_nt: TGTGCCAGCTCACCACCCGGGACAGGGATGAACACTGAAGCTTTCTTT
cdr3_aa: CASSPPGTGMNTEAFF

v_call: TRBV27
clone_size: once
cdr3_length: 15
j_call: TRBJ2-7
d_call: .
cdr3_nt: TGTGCCAGCAGTTTATCTTTGGGCCCCCACTACGAGCAGTACTTC
cdr3_aa: CASSLSLGPHYEQYF

v_call: TRBV28
clone_size: once
cdr3_length: 15
j_call: TRBJ2-3
d_call: TRBD2
cdr3_nt: TGTGCCAGCAGTCTACTAGCGGGGCTCACAGATACGCAGTATTTT
cdr3_aa: CASSLLAGLTDTQYF